These 27 T cell receptor beta chains came from one sample sequenced in a study of blood T cell repertoires in COVID-19 (TCRdb year 2020). The protocol used for the library was the immunoSEQ multiplex PCR assay. In TCRdb, the immuneACCESS table is reduced to in-frame sequences with V and J assigned. These tables do not hold every clone; where another copy was compared, an unresolved V gene accounts for under half, and the others remain unexplained. A total of approximately 31,000 clones appear in this sample, approximately 86% of them only once. About 5.5% of the sample lies in the top ten. The material sequenced was peripheral blood. These TCRs come from a woman of 80 years or more with active or convalescent COVID-19.

The chain combines TRBV7-3 with TRBJ2-7, with D perhaps matching TRBD1 (6 bases). Germline V gene data show CDR1 as SGHTA and CDR2 as FQGTGA. This CDR3 region has 14 residues. V was pared by 1 base and J by 0 bases, with 7 bases between. CDR3 DNA sequence: TGTGCCAGCAGCTTAAACAGGGCCTCCTACGAGCAGTACTTC. This codes for CASSLNRASYEQYF.

The chain uses TRBV30 and TRBJ2-5; D is ambiguous. The germline V gene has CDR1 GTSNPN and CDR2 SVGIG (reference sequence). V lost 0 bases, J lost 4 bases, and 9 bases lay in between. The CDR3 is 13 residues long. The chain's CDR3 is CAWSVRWAETQYF. The CDR3 coding sequence is TGTGCCTGGAGTGTTAGGTGGGCAGAGACCCAGTACTTC.

The gene calls are TRBV3-1 (or the pseudogene TRBV3-2) and TRBJ1-1; maybe TRBD1 (5 bases). CDR1 is LGHDT and CDR2 is YNNKEL in the germline V gene (reference sequence). V was cut by 2 bases and J by 4 bases, with 11 bases left in between. The CDR3 is made up of 14 amino acids. In DNA, the CDR3 is TGTGCCAGCAGCCAATATGGGGCCCCCACTGAAGCTTTCTTT. Translating gives CASSQYGAPTEAFF.

V usage is TRBV6-5 and J usage is TRBJ1-1; 10 nucleotides match TRBD1. CDR3 length: 13 residues. The trim removed 9 bases at V and 5 bases at J, leaving 6 bases unmatched. Looked up from germline, CDR1 is MNHEY and CDR2 is SVGAGI. CDR3: CASLDRGNTEAFF. CDR3 nucleotides: TGTGCCAGTCTGGACAGGGGGAATACTGAAGCTTTCTTT.

This clone was picked up a small number of times. V gene TRBV3-1 (or the pseudogene TRBV3-2) combines with J gene TRBJ1-5; a possible D gene is TRBD1 (5 bases). The CDR3 is 16 amino acids. The V gene's germline CDR1 is LGHDT and CDR2 YNNKEL (reference sequence). V was shortened by 3 bases and J by 1 base, with 13 bases between the two germline ends. The CDR3 DNA reads TGTGCCAGCAGCCAGAGGGGAGGGGACAGCAATCAGCCCCAGCATTTT. Translating it yields CASSQRGGDSNQPQHF.

The rearrangement joins TRBV7-3 to TRBJ2-1; D might be TRBD1 (7 bases). This CDR3 comprises 15 residues. The V gene lost 2 bases and the J gene lost 4 bases, with 12 bases spanning the gap. Germline-derived CDR1 and CDR2 are SGHTA and FQGTGA. CDR3 nucleotide sequence: TGTGCCAGCAGCTTACAGGGGGGTCCTTACAATGAGCAGTTCTTC. Protein product: CASSLQGGPYNEQFF.

The genes are TRBV24-1 and TRBJ2-7, with TRBD1 matching over 9 bases. V shed 5 bases and J 0 bases; nucleotides not matched to a gene: 4. The V gene's germline CDR1 is KGHDR and CDR2 SFDVKD. The CDR3 contains 15 residues. The CDR3 DNA reads as TGTGCCACCAGTGGGGGACAGGGTACCTCCTACGAGCAGTACTTC. Translating it yields CATSGGQGTSYEQYF.

This chain connects TRBV19 to TRBJ2-1; weak D call: TRBD2 (5 bases). The V gene lost 3 bases and the J gene lost 9 bases, with 12 bases spanning the gap. This CDR3 has 13 amino acids. From germline, CDR1 is LNHDA and CDR2 SQIVND (reference sequence). The CDR3 DNA is TGTGCCAGTAGTATCAGCCCACGGGGTGAGCAGTTCTTC. Its translation is CASSISPRGEQFF.

The J gene is TRBJ1-3, the V gene TRBV28; the match to TRBD1 covers 7 bases. The J segment lost 2 bases and the V segment lost 5 bases, leaving 6 bases of the junction unmatched. CDR3 length: 15 amino acids. Germline V gene data show CDR1 as MDHEN and CDR2 as SYDVKM. CDR3 nucleotides: TGTGCCAGCAGTCCACCCGGGACAGCTGGAAACACCATATATTTT. This encodes CASSPPGTAGNTIYF.

The rearrangement uses TRBV6-1 and TRBJ1-2, with D uncertain. Trimming took off 1 base at V and 1 base at J, with 7 bases between the two ends. The CDR3 runs to 14 residues. The germline V gene has CDR1 MNHNS and CDR2 SASEGT. In DNA form, the CDR3 reads TGTGCCAGCAGTGAAGGGCCCCATAACTATGGCTACACCTTC. Its translation: CASSEGPHNYGYTF.

This clone was found a few times. This chain connects TRBV7-9 to TRBJ1-1; 12 nucleotides line up with TRBD1. The CDR3 sequence is 17 residues long. Germline CDR1 reads SEHNR; CDR2 reads FQNEAQ (reference sequence). Germline trimming cut 5 bases from V and 6 bases from J; bases unmatched to any gene: 13. CDR3 sequence (DNA): TGTGCCAGCAGCCTCGGGACAGGGGGCGCATTGAGGGCTGAAGCTTTCTTT. The encoded protein is CASSLGTGGALRAEAFF.

This rearrangement joins TRBV5-4 to TRBJ2-3; TRBD2 matches 7 bases. Germline CDR1 is SGHNT and CDR2 is YYREEE (reference sequence). The CDR3 totals 16 residues. J lost 3 bases, V lost 2 bases, and 9 bases had no gene match. CDR3 in DNA: TGTGCCAGCAGCTTATCCTCGGGACTAAAGACAGATACGCAGTATTTT. Encoded protein: CASSLSSGLKTDTQYF.

The gene calls are TRBV5-4 and TRBJ1-3; no firm D call. The CDR3 extends over 14 amino acids. Per germline, CDR1 SGHNT and CDR2 YYREEE (reference sequence). Deletions cut 3 bases from V and 3 bases from J, with 10 bases between. CDR3 nucleotides: TGTGCCAGCAGCTCAGACGGGGTTGGAAACACCATATATTTT. Translated: CASSSDGVGNTIYF.

The chain carries TRBV6-5 and TRBJ1-1; possibly TRBD1 for D (5 bases). Per germline, CDR1 MNHEY and CDR2 SVGAGI. The CDR3 is 15 amino acids. The V end lost 6 bases, the J end lost 3 bases, and 17 bases lay between the germline ends. The CDR3 is CASSLGGGGDTEAFF. CDR3 coding DNA: TGTGCCAGCAGCTTAGGCGGCGGGGGGGACACTGAAGCTTTCTTT.

The rearrangement joins TRBV19 to TRBJ2-3; weak D call: TRBD2 (6 bases). The V gene lost 10 bases and the J gene lost 2 bases, with 19 bases spanning the gap. This CDR3 is built from 15 residues. Germline V CDR1 and CDR2: LNHDA, SQIVND (reference sequence). The CDR3 nucleotides are TGTGCCACCCGCCCTCCGGGCGGGATCACAGATACGCAGTATTTT. Residues: CATRPPGGITDTQYF.

The gene calls are TRBV29-1 and TRBJ2-5, with 9 bases that match TRBD1. The germline V gene encodes CDR1 SQVTM and CDR2 ANQGSEA. V gave up 5 bases and J gave up 2 bases; unmatched junction bases: 6. The CDR3 length is 14 residues. The CDR3 DNA sequence: TGCAGCGTTAACCGGGACAGGGTACAAGAGACCCAGTACTTC. This codes for CSVNRDRVQETQYF.

The chain couples TRBV6-6 to TRBJ2-1, with TRBD1 identical over 9 bases. Looked up from germline, CDR1 is MNHNY and CDR2 is SVGAGI (reference sequence). V lost 5 bases, J lost 2 bases, and 7 bases stayed unmatched. CDR3 length: 16 residues. CDR3 DNA: TGTGCCAGCAGTCCCTGGACAGGGGCGACCTACAATGAGCAGTTCTTC. This sequence encodes CASSPWTGATYNEQFF.

The V call is TRBV25-1, the J call TRBJ2-5; 9 positions match TRBD1. Unmatched junction bases numbered 9, after V lost 2 bases and J lost 5 bases. The CDR3 is 16 residues long. Germline V lookup: CDR1 MGHDK, CDR2 SYGVNS. The CDR3 region has the DNA TGTGCCAGCAGTGAAACATTGGGACAGGGTATGGAGACCCAGTACTTC. Translated, it gives CASSETLGQGMETQYF.

The chain links TRBV29-1 to TRBJ1-2; 12 bases agree with TRBD1. Germline V gene sequence: CDR1 SQVTM, CDR2 ANQGSEA. CDR3 length: 14 residues. The J segment lost 7 bases and the V segment lost 6 bases, leaving 9 bases of the junction unmatched. Here the CDR3 reads CSVETGTGGGGYTF. Written as DNA, the CDR3 is TGCAGCGTCGAAACTGGGACAGGGGGCGGTGGCTACACCTTC.

This chain joins TRBV4-1 and TRBJ2-7; 10 bases map to TRBD2. Germline-derived CDR1 and CDR2 are MGHRA and YSYEKL. There are 19 residues in the CDR3. J lost 4 bases, V lost 0 bases, and 15 bases had no gene match. The CDR3: CASSQDLGLADLGGYEQYF. The CDR3 nucleotides are TGCGCCAGCAGCCAAGATCTAGGACTAGCGGATCTAGGGGGATACGAGCAGTACTTC.

The table lists this clone with a count of one. The chain carries TRBV27 and TRBJ1-1; TRBD1 might be the D (6 bases). The CDR3 is 15 amino acids. V was trimmed by 8 bases and J by 3 bases, leaving 19 bases between them. The germline CDR1 and CDR2 sequences are MNHEY and SMNVEV (reference sequence). The CDR3 sequence is CASYRVGKGDTEAFF. CDR3 nucleotides: TGTGCCAGCTACAGGGTCGGTAAAGGAGACACTGAAGCTTTCTTT.

J is TRBJ2-1 and V is TRBV24-1, with D perhaps TRBD1 (5 bases). CDR1 is KGHDR, CDR2 SFDVKD, per germline. Trimming shortened V by 5 bases and J by 1 base, and 8 bases separated the two germline ends. CDR3 size: 14 residues. CDR3 amino acids: CATSGGVSYNEQFF. CDR3 nucleotides: TGTGCCACCAGTGGGGGCGTGTCCTACAATGAGCAGTTCTTC.

This chain joins TRBV19 and TRBJ1-2; TRBD1 might be the D (6 bases). This CDR3 region has 15 residues. Trimming left V 0 bases short and J 3 bases short, with 11 bases between. Germline-derived CDR1 and CDR2 are LNHDA and SQIVND (reference sequence). The CDR3 nucleotides read TGTGCCAGTAGTATAGAGCGGGCAGGGGACTATGGCTACACCTTC. Translation gives CASSIERAGDYGYTF.

This chain uses TRBV20-1 with TRBJ1-4; D unresolved. The CDR3 runs to 15 residues. Trimming cost V 3 bases and J 4 bases, with 15 bases left between them. Germline values: CDR1 DFQATT, CDR2 SNEGSKA (reference sequence). CDR3 bases: TGCAGTGCTAGTTACGCCACCTTAGTTAATGAAAAACTGTTTTTT. This codes for CSASYATLVNEKLFF.

The rearrangement links TRBV6-1 to TRBJ2-5, with unresolved D. This CDR3 is built from 10 residues. CDR1 and CDR2 (germline): MNHNS, SASEGT. The V gene lost 1 base and the J gene lost 14 bases, with 8 bases spanning the gap. This CDR3 is CASSEVLAYF. The DNA of the CDR3 is TGTGCCAGCAGTGAAGTATTGGCATACTTC.

The rearrangement uses TRBV3-1 (or the pseudogene TRBV3-2) and TRBJ1-6; 9 bases match TRBD1. Trimming took 2 bases from V and 7 from J; bases not matched to a gene: 6. Germline lookup yields CDR1 LGHDT and CDR2 YNNKEL (reference sequence). The CDR3 runs to 16 residues. CDR3 in amino acids: CASSQLPGQGNSPLHF. The DNA of the CDR3 is TGTGCCAGCAGCCAACTTCCGGGACAGGGAAATTCACCCCTCCACTTT.

The V gene is TRBV12-3 or TRBV12-4, the J gene TRBJ1-5, with unresolved D. The CDR3 spans 13 residues. Trimming took 3 bases from V and 4 from J, leaving 7 bases between them. This CDR3 reads CASSLSGNQPQHF. The CDR3 nucleotides read TGTGCCAGCAGTTTGTCCGGGAATCAGCCCCAGCATTTT.